This TCR beta chain was captured in a study of cytomegalovirus exposure and HLA in healthy donors. Study results and limitations: In all likelihood, a cluster of highly shared sequence variants was a sequencing artifact. Apart from CMV serostatus, no immune exposure information was available.

The PCR made use of 60 Vbeta and 13 Jbeta primers. In the original analysis: Later reanalysis found roughly 80 million unique TCR beta chains, some 10 million of them shared. Libraries were prepared by immunoSEQ multiplex PCR; TCRdb keeps only in-frame clonotypes and omits some of them. V, J and clone size derive from that table, while D and trimming were established from the DNA sequence. The sample holds around 180,000 clones, roughly 85% seen once. Note on this clone: The antigen remains undetermined.

This CDR3 has 12 residues. The J segment lost 5 bases and the V segment lost 5 bases, leaving 4 bases of the junction unmatched. The V gene's germline CDR1 is SQVTM and CDR2 ANQGSEA. This clonotype was obtained from a boy aged 2 to 10 in good health and CMV-seronegative. Specimen: PBMCs. The genes are TRBV29-1 and TRBJ2-5; the match to TRBD1 covers 8 bases. CDR3 bases: TGCAGCGTTCGGACAGGGAAGGAGACCCAGTACTTC. Translating gives CSVRTGKETQYF.